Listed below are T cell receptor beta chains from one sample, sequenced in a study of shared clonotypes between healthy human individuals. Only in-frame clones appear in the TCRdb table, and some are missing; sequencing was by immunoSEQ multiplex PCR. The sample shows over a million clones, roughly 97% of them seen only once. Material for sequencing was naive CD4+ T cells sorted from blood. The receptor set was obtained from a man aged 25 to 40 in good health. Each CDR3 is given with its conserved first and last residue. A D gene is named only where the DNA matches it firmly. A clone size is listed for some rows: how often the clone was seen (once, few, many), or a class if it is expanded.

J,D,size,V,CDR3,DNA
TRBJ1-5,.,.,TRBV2,CASSDQGQPQHF,TGTGCCAGCAGTGACCAAGGACAGCCCCAGCATTTT
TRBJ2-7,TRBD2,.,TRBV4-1,CASSQWGQRELDEQYF,TGCGCCAGCAGCCAATGGGGCCAGCGGGAATTAGACGAGCAGTACTTC
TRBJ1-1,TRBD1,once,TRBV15,CATSRGGTGNTEAFF,TGTGCCACCAGCAGAGGGGGGACAGGTAACACTGAAGCTTTCTTT
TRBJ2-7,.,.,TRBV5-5,CASSLPVMAGDSYEQYF,TGTGCCAGCAGCTTACCCGTGATGGCAGGGGACTCCTACGAGCAGTACTTC
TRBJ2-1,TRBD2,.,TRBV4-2,CASSQGSSGTVEQFF,TGTGCCAGCAGCCAAGGATCAAGCGGGACGGTTGAGCAGTTCTTC
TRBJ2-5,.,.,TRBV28,CASSLRPPETQYF,TGTGCCAGCAGCCTTAGACCGCCGGAGACCCAGTACTTC
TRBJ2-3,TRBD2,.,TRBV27,CASSLPTSGRWSDTQYF,TGTGCCAGCAGTTTACCGACTAGCGGGAGGTGGTCAGATACGCAGTATTTT
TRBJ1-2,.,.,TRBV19,CASIAANYGYTF,TGTGCCAGTATTGCAGCTAACTATGGCTACACCTTC
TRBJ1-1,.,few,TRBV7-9,CASRNEGETGKLFF,TGTGCCAGCAGGAACGAGGGGGAAACCGGGAAGCTTTTCTTT
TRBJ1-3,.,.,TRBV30,CAWGTSSGNTIYF,TGTGCCTGGGGGACAAGCTCTGGAAACACCATATATTTT
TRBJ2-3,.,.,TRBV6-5,CASRHSTDTQYF,TGTGCCAGCAGACACAGCACAGATACGCAGTATTTT
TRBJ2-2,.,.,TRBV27,CASIRSPGNPGELFF,TGTGCCAGCATAAGGAGTCCGGGAAATCCCGGGGAGCTGTTTTTT
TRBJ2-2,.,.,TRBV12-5,CASGLVPNTGELFF,TGTGCTAGTGGTTTAGTCCCGAACACCGGGGAGCTGTTTTTT
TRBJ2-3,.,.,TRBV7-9,CASTPKISTDTQYF,TGTGCCAGCACCCCGAAAATTTCAACAGATACGCAGTATTTT
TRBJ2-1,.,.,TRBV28,CASSHEVPGRIGEQFF,TGTGCCAGCAGCCACGAAGTACCGGGACGAATAGGTGAGCAGTTCTTC
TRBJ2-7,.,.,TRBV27,CASSLQNSYEQYF,TGTGCCAGCAGTTTGCAGAACTCCTACGAGCAGTACTTC
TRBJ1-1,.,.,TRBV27,CASSLREPAQNTEAFF,TGTGCCAGCAGTTTACGGGAGCCAGCCCAGAACACTGAAGCTTTCTTT
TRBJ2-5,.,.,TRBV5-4,CASSFPQAQETQYF,TGTGCCAGCAGCTTCCCTCAAGCTCAAGAGACCCAGTACTTC
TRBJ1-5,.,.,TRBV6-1,CASRVEGPNQPQHF,TGTGCCAGCAGAGTAGAGGGACCGAATCAGCCCCAGCATTTT
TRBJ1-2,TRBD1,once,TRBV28,CASGTRQGFLKYTF,TGTGCCAGCGGGACCCGACAGGGATTTCTCAAGTACACCTTC
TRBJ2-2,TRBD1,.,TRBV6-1,CASIGQESTGELFF,TGTGCCAGCATTGGACAGGAGAGCACCGGGGAGCTGTTTTTT
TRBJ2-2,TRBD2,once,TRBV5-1,CASSLLGGASGELFF,TGCGCCAGCAGCCTTTTGGGAGGGGCATCCGGGGAGCTGTTTTTT
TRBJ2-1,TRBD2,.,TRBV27,CASSFWGRDYVHEQFF,TGTGCCAGCAGTTTTTGGGGCAGGGACTATGTCCATGAGCAGTTCTTC
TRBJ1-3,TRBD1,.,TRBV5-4,CASSQRQGGDTIYF,TGTGCCAGCAGCCAACGACAGGGAGGGGACACCATATATTTT
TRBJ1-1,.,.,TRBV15,CATSRFVGRSNTEAFF,TGTGCCACCAGCAGATTCGTAGGCAGGTCTAACACTGAAGCTTTCTTT
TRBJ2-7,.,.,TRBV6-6,CASSQGFYYEQYF,TGTGCCAGCAGCCAGGGCTTTTATTACGAGCAGTACTTC
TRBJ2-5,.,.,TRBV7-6,CASSLAASLGETQYF,TGTGCCAGCAGCTTAGCGGCTAGTCTGGGAGAGACCCAGTACTTC
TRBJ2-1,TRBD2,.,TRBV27,CASSPRGGGRDNEQFF,TGTGCCAGCAGTCCCCGCGGTGGCGGGAGAGACAATGAGCAGTTCTTC
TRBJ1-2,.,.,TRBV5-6,CASSLGYNRYTF,TGTGCCAGCAGCTTGGGTTATAATCGCTACACCTTC
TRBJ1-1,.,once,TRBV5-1,CASKQGEETEAFF,TGCGCCAGCAAGCAGGGAGAGGAAACTGAAGCTTTCTTT
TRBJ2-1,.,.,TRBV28,CASSTQLKLQFF,TGTGCCAGCAGTACCCAGCTGAAGTTGCAGTTCTTC
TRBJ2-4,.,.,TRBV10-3,CAISDHRQIAKNIQYF,TGTGCCATCAGTGACCATAGACAGATAGCCAAAAACATTCAGTACTTC
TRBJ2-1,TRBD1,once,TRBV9,CASSVGRGLEGEQFF,TGTGCCAGCAGCGTAGGCAGGGGGCTCGAAGGTGAGCAGTTCTTC
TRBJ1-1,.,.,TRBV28,CASSLAGDTEAFF,TGTGCCAGCAGTCTCGCAGGGGACACTGAAGCTTTCTTT
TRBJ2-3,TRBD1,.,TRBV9,CASRGPGTGDTDTQYF,TGTGCCAGCAGGGGACCCGGGACAGGAGACACAGATACGCAGTATTTT